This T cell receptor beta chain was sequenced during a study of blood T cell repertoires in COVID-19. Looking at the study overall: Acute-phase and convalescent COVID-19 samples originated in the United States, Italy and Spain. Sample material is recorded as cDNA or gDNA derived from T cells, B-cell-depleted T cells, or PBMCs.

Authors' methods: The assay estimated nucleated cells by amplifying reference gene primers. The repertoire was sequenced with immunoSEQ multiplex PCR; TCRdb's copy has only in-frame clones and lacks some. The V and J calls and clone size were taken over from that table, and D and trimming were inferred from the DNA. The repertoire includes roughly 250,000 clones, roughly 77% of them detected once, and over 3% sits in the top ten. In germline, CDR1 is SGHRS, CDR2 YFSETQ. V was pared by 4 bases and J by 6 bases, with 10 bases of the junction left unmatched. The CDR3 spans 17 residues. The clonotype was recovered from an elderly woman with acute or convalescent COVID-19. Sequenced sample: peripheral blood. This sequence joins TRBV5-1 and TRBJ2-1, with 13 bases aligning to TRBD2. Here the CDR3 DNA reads TGCGCCAGCAGCCTACGCATCACTAGCGGGGGGGCCAATGAGCAGTTCTTC. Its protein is CASSLRITSGGANEQFF.